This T cell receptor beta chain was captured in a study of T-cell reconstitution after alpha-beta-depleted transplantation in children. Study outcomes and limitations: Recipient T cells and thymic progenitors that survived gave rise to the high TCRbeta diversity observed at day 60 in some patients. Several hundred graft clones that had expanded were reportedly the source of alpha-beta T cells about two months after transplant. One year after transplant, T-cell counts and diversity came mostly from newly produced T cells.

In its sample, this clonotype was seen many times. Its specificity is unknown. Germline values: CDR1 SGHTA, CDR2 FQGTGA. The length of the CDR3 is 14 residues. Trimming left V 0 bases short and J 6 bases short, with 10 bases between. Unique molecular identifiers featured in how the TCRbeta library was prepared. In TCRdb, the PCR reads were re-called with MiXCR into one record per CDR3 protein. This table holds 85,000 to 120,000 distinct CDR3 sequences, under 7% found once. The source was PBMCs, mostly from graft donor cells, collected 60 days after TCRalphabeta/CD19-depleted stem cell transplant. The rearrangement joins TRBV7-3 to TRBJ2-3, with D unclear. The receptor was derived from a female patient between 2 and 10 years old who had a stem cell transplant for Fanconi anemia, so the T cells may come from the graft donor. Here the CDR3 reads CASSLTPTRDTQYF. The CDR3 coding sequence is TGTGCCAGCAGCTTAACCCCTACCAGGGATACGCAGTATTTT.